The 17 T cell receptor beta chains in this list originate from one sample, sequenced in a study of T cell responses to AZD1222 COVID-19 vaccine. Method: immunoSEQ multiplex PCR; TCRdb's copy keeps in-frame clones and lacks some. The repertoire holds approximately 73,000 clones, with around four fifths as singletons. Material: peripheral blood, obtained on day 0 of AZD1222 vaccination. Receptors originate from an adult in good health.

This clone showed up just a few times. The chain links TRBV19 to TRBJ1-1; D uncertain. This CDR3 has 15 amino acids. Trimming cost V 1 base and J 1 base, with 10 bases left between them. Germline CDR1 is LNHDA and CDR2 is SQIVND (reference sequence). The CDR3 loop reads CASSIARVGNTEAFF. The CDR3 DNA reads as TGTGCCAGTAGTATAGCGCGGGTTGGGAACACTGAAGCTTTCTTT. The full variable domain, rest sourced from reference TRBV19 and TRBJ1-1, is DGGITQSPKYLFRKEGQNVTLSCEQNLNHDAMYWYRQDPGQGLRLIYYSQIVNDFQKGDIAEGYSVSREKKESFPLTVTSAQKNPTAFYLCASSIARVGNTEAFFGQGTRLTVV.

This rearrangement joins TRBV30 to TRBJ2-2; D call uncertain. The CDR3 contains 13 residues. CDR1 GTSNPN and CDR2 SVGIG come from the germline V gene (reference sequence). Trimming shortened V by 3 bases and J by 7 bases, and 12 bases separated the two germline ends. CDR3 coding DNA: TGTGCCTGGAGAAGGGAAAACCACGGGGAGCTGTTTTTT. Protein: CAWRRENHGELFF.

The chain carries TRBV4-2 and TRBJ2-7; 8 positions match TRBD1. After removal of 1 base from V and 2 bases from J, the junction contained 7 bases not matched to a gene. In germline, CDR1 is LGHNA, CDR2 YNFKEQ. This CDR3 has 16 amino acids. CDR3 DNA: TGTGCCAGCAGCCAAGTGGCGGGACAGGCAGCCTACGAGCAGTACTTC. This gives the protein CASSQVAGQAAYEQYF.

The V and J genes are TRBV15 and TRBJ2-3, with unresolved D. Per germline, CDR1 LNHNV and CDR2 YYDKDF (reference sequence). The CDR3 contains 15 residues. The V gene lost 3 bases and the J gene lost 2 bases, with 12 bases spanning the gap. The CDR3 sequence is CATSSHRANTDTQYF. The CDR3 DNA is TGTGCCACCAGCAGCCACCGGGCCAACACAGATACGCAGTATTTT.

The chain recombines TRBV9 with TRBJ2-6; D ambiguous. The germline V gene has CDR1 SGDLS and CDR2 YYNGEE. Trimming shortened V by 1 base and J by 0 bases, and 5 bases separated the two germline ends. The CDR3 is 15 residues long. The CDR3 DNA is TGTGCCAGCAGCGTAACTATCTCTGGGGCCAACGTCCTGACTTTC. The encoded protein is CASSVTISGANVLTF.

The rearrangement links TRBV2 to TRBJ2-4, with 11 bases identical to TRBD2. Losses at the gene ends were 2 bases for V and 4 bases for J; bases not matched to a gene: 1. The CDR3 covers 15 residues. Germline assignment: CDR1 SNHLY and CDR2 FYNNEI. CDR3 residues: CASSESSGGKNIQYF. The CDR3 DNA reads TGTGCCAGCAGTGAATCTAGCGGGGGGAAAAACATTCAGTACTTC.

This chain links TRBV6-6 with TRBJ2-7, with 7 positions matching TRBD2. The V and J ends lost 10 bases and 3 bases, in that order; junction bases with no gene match: 9. The germline gives CDR1 MNHNY, CDR2 SVGAGI (reference sequence). This CDR3 has 13 amino acids. The CDR3 DNA is TGTGCCACCACCCCCAAGCGGGGCTACGAGCAGTACTTC. It specifies CATTPKRGYEQYF.

This chain uses TRBV6-2 or TRBV6-3 with TRBJ1-3; TRBD1 might be the D (5 bases). Trimming took 2 bases from V and 2 from J, leaving 7 bases between them. The germline gives CDR1 MNHEY, CDR2 SVGEGT. The CDR3 consists of 14 residues. The CDR3 reads CASSYGGTGNTIYF. The CDR3 nucleotides are TGTGCCAGCAGTTACGGGGGGACTGGAAACACCATATATTTT.

This clone was picked up a small number of times. The V and J genes are TRBV15 and TRBJ2-2; 11 positions match TRBD1. Trimming cost V 0 bases and J 5 bases; bases outside gene matches: 17. The CDR3 totals 21 residues. Per germline, CDR1 LNHNV and CDR2 YYDKDF (reference sequence). The CDR3 region has the DNA TGTGCCACCAGCAGAGATCAGCGGAGGGACAGGGGGTTTTTGTTAACCGGGGAGCTGTTTTTT. The encoded protein is CATSRDQRRDRGFLLTGELFF.

This chain uses TRBV29-1 with TRBJ2-2, with a tentative D call TRBD1 (6 bases). Germline lookup yields CDR1 SQVTM and CDR2 ANQGSEA. The CDR3 covers 14 residues. V was cut by 3 bases and J by 4 bases, with 12 bases left in between. DNA for the CDR3: TGCAGCGTTGACCCCACAGGGAGCACCGGGGAGCTGTTTTTT. Translating gives CSVDPTGSTGELFF.

The rearrangement links TRBV29-1 to TRBJ2-1; tentatively, D is TRBD1 or TRBD2 (5 bases each). CDR1 and CDR2 from the germline V gene are SQVTM and ANQGSEA. Trimming removed 3 bases at V and 6 bases at J, with 12 bases between. The CDR3 has 13 amino acids. CDR3: CSVEPGPRNEQFF. The DNA of the CDR3 is TGCAGCGTTGAGCCGGGACCACGCAATGAGCAGTTCTTC.

The chain joins TRBV2 to TRBJ2-5; D is uncertain. This CDR3 contains 15 residues. Per the germline V gene, CDR1 is SNHLY and CDR2 is FYNNEI. V was pared by 7 bases and J by 2 bases, with 17 bases between. DNA for the CDR3: TGTGCCAGCACTACGTCTGGACGGATACAAGAGACCCAGTACTTC. Its translation is CASTTSGRIQETQYF.

The rearrangement links TRBV7-8 to TRBJ1-5, with D possibly TRBD1 on 5 matching bases. The CDR3 has 15 amino acids. Trimming removed 5 bases from V and 1 base from J, with 12 bases in between. Per germline, CDR1 SGHVS and CDR2 FQNEAQ. The CDR3 nucleotides are TGTGCCAGCAGCCAGGGTGCGCAAAGCAATCAGCCCCAGCATTTT. It encodes CASSQGAQSNQPQHF.

The V and J genes are TRBV5-4 and TRBJ2-3, with TRBD2 matching 9 bases. Germline trimming cut 0 bases from V and 6 bases from J; bases unmatched to any gene: 5. There are 15 residues in the CDR3. The germline V gene encodes CDR1 SGHNT and CDR2 YYREEE (reference sequence). The CDR3 bases are TGTGCCAGCAGCTTGGCGGCTAGCGGGACGGATACGCAGTATTTT. Translating gives CASSLAASGTDTQYF.

The gene calls are TRBV7-9 and TRBJ2-1; weak D call: TRBD2 (6 bases). The germline gives CDR1 SEHNR, CDR2 FQNEAQ (reference sequence). This CDR3 has 12 amino acids. V shed 5 bases and J shed 10 bases, with 12 bases lying between them. This CDR3 reads CASSERGLEQFF. CDR3 nucleotides: TGTGCCAGCAGCGAGAGGGGACTCGAGCAGTTCTTC.

This rearrangement joins TRBV29-1 to TRBJ2-7; 9 bases fit TRBD1. CDR3 length: 14 amino acids. The V gene's germline CDR1 is SQVTM and CDR2 ANQGSEA. Germline trimming cut 7 bases from V and 3 bases from J; bases unmatched to any gene: 10. In DNA form, the CDR3 reads TGCAGCGCATCTACGGGACAGGGAAACTACGAGCAGTACTTC. This codes for CSASTGQGNYEQYF.

This chain joins TRBV27 and TRBJ2-7; no clear D gene. This CDR3 has 14 amino acids. Germline V gene sequence: CDR1 MNHEY, CDR2 SMNVEV (reference sequence). Trimming cost V 5 bases and J 2 bases, with 13 bases left between them. The CDR3 DNA follows: TGTGCCAGCAGTACCCAACCGGGCCCCTACGAGCAGTACTTC. Encoded protein: CASSTQPGPYEQYF.